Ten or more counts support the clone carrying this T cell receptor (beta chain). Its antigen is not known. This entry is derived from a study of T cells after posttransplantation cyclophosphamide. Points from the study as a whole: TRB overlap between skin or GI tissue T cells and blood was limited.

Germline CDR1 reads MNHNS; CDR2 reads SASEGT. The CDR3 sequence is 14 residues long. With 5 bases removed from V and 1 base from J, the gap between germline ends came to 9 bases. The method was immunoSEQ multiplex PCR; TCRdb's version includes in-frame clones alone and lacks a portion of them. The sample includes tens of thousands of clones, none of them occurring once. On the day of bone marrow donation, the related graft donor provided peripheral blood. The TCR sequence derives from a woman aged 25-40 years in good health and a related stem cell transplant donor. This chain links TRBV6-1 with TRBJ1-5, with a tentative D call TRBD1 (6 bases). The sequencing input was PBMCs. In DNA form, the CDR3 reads TGTGCCAGCAGTCAGGGGTGGAGCAATCAGCCCCAGCATTTT. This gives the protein CASSQGWSNQPQHF.